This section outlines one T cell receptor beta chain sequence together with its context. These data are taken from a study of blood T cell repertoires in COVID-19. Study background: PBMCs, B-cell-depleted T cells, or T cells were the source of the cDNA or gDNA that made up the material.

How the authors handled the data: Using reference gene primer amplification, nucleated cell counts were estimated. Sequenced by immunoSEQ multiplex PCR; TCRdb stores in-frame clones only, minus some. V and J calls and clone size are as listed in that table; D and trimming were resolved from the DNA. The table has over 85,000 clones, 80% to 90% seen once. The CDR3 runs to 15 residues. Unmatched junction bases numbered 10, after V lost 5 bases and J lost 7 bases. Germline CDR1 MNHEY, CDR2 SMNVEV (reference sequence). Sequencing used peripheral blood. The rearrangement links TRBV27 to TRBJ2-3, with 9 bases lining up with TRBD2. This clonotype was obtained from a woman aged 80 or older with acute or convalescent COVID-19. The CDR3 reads CASSPRSSGSHTQYF. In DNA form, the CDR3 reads TGTGCCAGCAGTCCCCGGAGTAGCGGGAGCCATACGCAGTATTTT.